The present TCR beta chain was sequenced within a study of OX40 agonist ivuxolimab in advanced cancers. Study conclusions and caveats: Low normalized clonal expansion also occurred in some nonresponding patients. Expanded clones were, on average, more numerous in CD8+ T cells than in CD4+. At doses 0.1 to 3.0 mg/kg, CD4+ and CD8+ clones expanded.

Assay: immunoSEQ multiplex PCR; the TCRdb copy retains only in-frame clones and omits some. The table lists 97,000 or so clones, around 87% of them singletons. A word on this clone: The antigen is not known.

The clonotype was recovered from an adult with an advanced solid tumor such as melanoma, head and neck, liver or kidney cancer. Sequencing used CD4+ or CD8+ T cells sorted from blood, obtained in a trial of the OX40 agonist ivuxolimab.

CDR3 nucleotides: TGTGCCAGCAGACAAGGACGGCGGAACACTGAAGCTTTCTTT. Residues: CASRQGRRNTEAFF. The V gene is TRBV13, the J gene TRBJ1-1; D ambiguous. The V and J ends lost 6 bases and 1 base respectively, with 12 bases between them. The germline gives CDR1 PRHDT, CDR2 FYEKMQ (reference sequence). This CDR3 has 14 residues.